This T cell receptor beta chain came from a study of identical twins. TCRdb called the 5' RACE reads again in MiXCR, with one record for every CDR3 protein. Of hundreds of thousands of distinct CDR3 sequences in the sample, 9% to 15% were seen once. Broader study findings: Excess low generation probability was seen in twin-shared out-of-frame alpha sequences.

Remarks on this clonotype: Its antigen is not known.

CDR1 and CDR2 (germline): WSHSY, SAAADI. CDR3 length: 13 residues. Trimming shortened V by 3 bases and J by 8 bases, and 13 bases separated the two germline ends. The same sample was also studied in work on yellow fever vaccine responses in identical twins.

The sequenced material came from CD8+ T cells sorted from blood. The V and J genes are TRBV10-2 and TRBJ1-1, with D uncertain. The source of this sequence is a woman aged 18-29 years in good health. DNA of the CDR3: TGCGCCAGCAGTGATGACTCCCCCCAAGAAGCTTTCTTT. It translates to CASSDDSPQEAFF.